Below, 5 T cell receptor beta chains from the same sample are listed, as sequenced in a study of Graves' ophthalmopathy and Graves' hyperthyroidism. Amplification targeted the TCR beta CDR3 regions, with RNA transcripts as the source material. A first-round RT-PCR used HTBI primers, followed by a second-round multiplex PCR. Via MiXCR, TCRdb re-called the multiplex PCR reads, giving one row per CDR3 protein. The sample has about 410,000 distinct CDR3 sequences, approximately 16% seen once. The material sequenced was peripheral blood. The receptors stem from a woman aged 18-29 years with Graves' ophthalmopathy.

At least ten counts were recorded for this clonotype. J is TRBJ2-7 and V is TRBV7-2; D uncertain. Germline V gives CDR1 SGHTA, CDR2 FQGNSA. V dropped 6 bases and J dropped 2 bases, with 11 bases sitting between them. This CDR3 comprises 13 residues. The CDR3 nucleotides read TGTGCCAGCAGACTGGACCCCACCTACGAGCAGTACTTC. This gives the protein CASRLDPTYEQYF.

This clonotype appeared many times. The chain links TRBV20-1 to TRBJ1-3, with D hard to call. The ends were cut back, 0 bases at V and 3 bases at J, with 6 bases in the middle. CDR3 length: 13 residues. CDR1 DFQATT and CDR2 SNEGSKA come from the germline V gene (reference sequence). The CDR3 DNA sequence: TGCAGTGCTAGAGATCCGGTTGGAAACACCATATATTTT. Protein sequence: CSARDPVGNTIYF.

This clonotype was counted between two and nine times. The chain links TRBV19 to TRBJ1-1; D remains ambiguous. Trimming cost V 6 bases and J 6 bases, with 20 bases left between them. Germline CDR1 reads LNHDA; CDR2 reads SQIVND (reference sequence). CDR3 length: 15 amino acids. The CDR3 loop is CASSNLAGGAPEAFF. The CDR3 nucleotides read TGTGCCAGTAGCAATTTGGCCGGAGGAGCCCCTGAAGCTTTCTTT.

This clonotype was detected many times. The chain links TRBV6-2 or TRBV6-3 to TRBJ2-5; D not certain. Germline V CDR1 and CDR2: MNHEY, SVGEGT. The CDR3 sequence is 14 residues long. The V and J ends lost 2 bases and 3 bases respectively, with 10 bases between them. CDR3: CASSYRAWEETQYF. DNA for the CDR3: TGTGCCAGCAGTTACCGGGCCTGGGAAGAGACCCAGTACTTC.

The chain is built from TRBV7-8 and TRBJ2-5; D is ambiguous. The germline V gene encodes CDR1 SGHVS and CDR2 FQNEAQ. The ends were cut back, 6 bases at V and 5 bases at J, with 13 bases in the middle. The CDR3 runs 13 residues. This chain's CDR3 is CASRLPPTETQYF. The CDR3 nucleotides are TGTGCCAGCAGACTCCCCCCGACGGAGACCCAGTACTTC.